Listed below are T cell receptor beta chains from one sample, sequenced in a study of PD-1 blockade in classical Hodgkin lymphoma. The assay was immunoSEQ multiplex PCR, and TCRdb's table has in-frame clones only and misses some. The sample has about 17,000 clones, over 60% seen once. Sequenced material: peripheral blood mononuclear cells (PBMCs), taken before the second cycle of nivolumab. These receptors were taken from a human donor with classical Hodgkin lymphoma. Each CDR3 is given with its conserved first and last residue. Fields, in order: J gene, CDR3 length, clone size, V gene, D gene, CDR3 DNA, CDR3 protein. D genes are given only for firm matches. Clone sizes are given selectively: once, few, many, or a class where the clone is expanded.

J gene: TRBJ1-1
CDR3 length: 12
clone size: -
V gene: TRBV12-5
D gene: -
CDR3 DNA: TGTGCTAGTGGTTTGAGGAACACTGAAGCTTTCTTT
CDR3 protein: CASGLRNTEAFF

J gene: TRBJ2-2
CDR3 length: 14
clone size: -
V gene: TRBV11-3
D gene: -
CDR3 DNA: TGTGCCAGCAGCTTAGATCGCGTAGCCGGGGAGCTGTTTTTT
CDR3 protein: CASSLDRVAGELFF

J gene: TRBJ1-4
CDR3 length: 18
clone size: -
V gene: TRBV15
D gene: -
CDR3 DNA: TGTGCCACCAGCTCCCAGACAGTCTACTTTGCAACTAATGAAAAACTGTTTTTT
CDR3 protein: CATSSQTVYFATNEKLFF

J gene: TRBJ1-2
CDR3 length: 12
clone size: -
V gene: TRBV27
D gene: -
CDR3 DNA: TGTGCCAGCAGTTTATCAGGCGGGGGCTACACCTTC
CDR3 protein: CASSLSGGGYTF

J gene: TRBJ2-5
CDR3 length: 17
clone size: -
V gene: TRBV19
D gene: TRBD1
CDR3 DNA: TGTGCCAGTAGTATAGATGGTTGGACAGGGGGATCGAAGACCCAGTACTTC
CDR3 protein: CASSIDGWTGGSKTQYF

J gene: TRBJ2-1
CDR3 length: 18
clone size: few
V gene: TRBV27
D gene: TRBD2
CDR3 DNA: TGTGCCAGCAGTGCCGGGACTAGCGGGAGCTGGGGGTACAATGAGCAGTTCTTC
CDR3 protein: CASSAGTSGSWGYNEQFF

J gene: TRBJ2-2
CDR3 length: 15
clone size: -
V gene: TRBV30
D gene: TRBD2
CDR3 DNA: TGTGCCTGGAGAATAGCGGGAGCTCGCACCGGGGAGCTGTTTTTT
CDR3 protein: CAWRIAGARTGELFF

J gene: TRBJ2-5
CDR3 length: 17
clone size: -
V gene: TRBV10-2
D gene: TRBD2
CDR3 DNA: TGCGCCAGCAGTGAGCCCTTAACTAGCGGGACTCTAGAGACCCAGTACTTC
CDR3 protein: CASSEPLTSGTLETQYF

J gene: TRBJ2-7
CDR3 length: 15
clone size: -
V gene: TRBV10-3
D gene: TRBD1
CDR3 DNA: TGTGCCATCAGTGGGCGGACAGGGATGTCCTACGAGCAGTACTTC
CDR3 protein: CAISGRTGMSYEQYF

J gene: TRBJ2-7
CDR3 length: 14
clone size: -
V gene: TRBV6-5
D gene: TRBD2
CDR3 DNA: TGTGCCAGCAGTTATGGACTAGCGGAATACGAGCAGTACTTC
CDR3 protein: CASSYGLAEYEQYF

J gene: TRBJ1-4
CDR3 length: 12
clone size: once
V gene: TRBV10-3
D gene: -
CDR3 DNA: TGTGCCATCAGTGACGGCTATGAAAAACTGTTTTTT
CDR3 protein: CAISDGYEKLFF

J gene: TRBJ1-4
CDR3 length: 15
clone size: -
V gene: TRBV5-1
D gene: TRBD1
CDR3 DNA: TGCGCCAGCAGTGGACAGGGGGCAACTAATGAAAAACTGTTTTTT
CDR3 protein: CASSGQGATNEKLFF

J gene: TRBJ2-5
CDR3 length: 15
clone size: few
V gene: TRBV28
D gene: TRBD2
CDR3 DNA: TGTGCCAGCAGTCCCGGGGGGACGTATCAAGAGACCCAGTACTTC
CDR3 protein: CASSPGGTYQETQYF

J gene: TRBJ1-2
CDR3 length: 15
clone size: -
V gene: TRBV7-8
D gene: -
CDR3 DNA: TGTGCCAGCAGCTGGATGGCAGGGACTAACTATGGCTACACCTTC
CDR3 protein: CASSWMAGTNYGYTF

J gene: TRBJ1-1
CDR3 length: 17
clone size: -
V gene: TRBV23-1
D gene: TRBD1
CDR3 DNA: TGCGCCAGCAGTCACCCGAGGGACAGCTCGCGGAACACTGAAGCTTTCTTT
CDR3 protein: CASSHPRDSSRNTEAFF

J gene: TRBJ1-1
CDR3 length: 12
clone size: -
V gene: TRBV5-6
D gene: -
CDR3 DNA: TGTGCCAGCAGCTTGTCAGTAACCGAAGCTTTCTTT
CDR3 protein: CASSLSVTEAFF

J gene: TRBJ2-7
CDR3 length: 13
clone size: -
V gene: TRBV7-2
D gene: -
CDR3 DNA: TGTGCCAGCAGCTCCAGTAGTCACTACGAGCAGTACTTC
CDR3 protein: CASSSSSHYEQYF

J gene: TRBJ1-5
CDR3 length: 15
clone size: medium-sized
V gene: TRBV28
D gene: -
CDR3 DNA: TGTGCCAGCAGTTTACTACAGGGCAACAATCAGCCCCAGCATTTT
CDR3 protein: CASSLLQGNNQPQHF

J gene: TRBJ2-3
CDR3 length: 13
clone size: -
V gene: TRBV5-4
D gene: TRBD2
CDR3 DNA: TGTGCCAGCAGCTTGAGGGGCGCGGGGGCGCAGTATTTT
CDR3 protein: CASSLRGAGAQYF

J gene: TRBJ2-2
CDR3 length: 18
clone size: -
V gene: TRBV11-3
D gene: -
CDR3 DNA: TGTGCCAGCAGCTTAGATGGGCACCTCCGGGACCCCACCGGGGAGCTGTTTTTT
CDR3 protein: CASSLDGHLRDPTGELFF

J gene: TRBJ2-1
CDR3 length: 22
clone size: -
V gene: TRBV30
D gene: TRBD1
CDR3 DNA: TGTGCCTGGCGAAGACGAATGGGGGCGGGACAGGGGGCGCCGAGATCCTACAATGAGCAGTTCTTC
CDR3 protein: CAWRRRMGAGQGAPRSYNEQFF

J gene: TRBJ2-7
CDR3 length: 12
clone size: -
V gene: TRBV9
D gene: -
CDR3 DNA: TGTGCCAGCAGCGCGGACAGTTACGAGCAGTACTTC
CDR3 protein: CASSADSYEQYF